This T cell receptor (beta chain) was sequenced for a study of blood T cell repertoires in COVID-19. Trimming took 6 bases from V and 2 from J; bases not matched to a gene: 7. The CDR3 has 15 residues. In germline, CDR1 is SQVTM, CDR2 ANQGSEA. Per the study methods: Nucleated cell counts were estimated from reference gene primer amplification. The repertoire was sequenced with immunoSEQ multiplex PCR; TCRdb's copy has only in-frame clones and lacks some. V, J and clone size were drawn from that table, and D and trimming were deduced from the DNA. Found here are about 200,000 clones, roughly 83% of them singletons; the top ten hold roughly 5.6%.

This clonotype was obtained from a woman in her thirties or forties with COVID-19, enrolled during active disease. This chain connects TRBV29-1 to TRBJ2-4, with 10 nucleotides matching TRBD1. The sequencing sample was made of peripheral blood. CDR3 loop: CSVDTDRGPKNIQYF. The CDR3 DNA reads TGCAGCGTGGATACCGACAGGGGGCCCAAAAACATTCAGTACTTC.